This TCR beta chain was obtained from a study of T cell responses to AZD1222 COVID-19 vaccine. General study findings and limits: Spike-specific TCR depth and breadth grew after two AZD1222 doses. No day 14 peak samples; only post-peak repertoires were characterized.

CDR1 is LGHDT, CDR2 YNNKEL, per germline (reference sequence). V lost 1 base to trimming and J lost 7 bases; unmatched junction nucleotides: 3. This CDR3 region has 14 residues. Repertoires were generated with immunoSEQ multiplex PCR, while TCRdb's copy carries only in-frame clones and drops some. The sample consists of about 150,000 clones, approximately 91% of them appearing once. Remarks on this clone: Its antigen is undetermined.

The rearrangement joins TRBV3-1 (or the pseudogene TRBV3-2) to TRBJ1-2; 10 positions agree with TRBD1. The specimen was peripheral blood, collected 28 days after the second AZD1222 dose. The receptor comes from an adult who received the AZD1222 COVID-19 vaccine. DNA for the CDR3: TGTGCCAGCAGCCAAGGACAGGGGGCTTCTGGCTACACCTTC. It encodes CASSQGQGASGYTF.